This T cell receptor beta chain stems from a study of OX40 agonist ivuxolimab in advanced cancers. Autoimmune disease history or systemic immunosuppression disqualified patients. This CDR3 spans 15 amino acids. V trimming: 2 bases; J trimming: 2 bases; junction bases outside the gene matches: 3. CDR1 is MNHEY, CDR2 SVGAGI, per germline. Points on this clone: Its antigen is undetermined.

Some clones are missing from TCRdb's copy, which holds only in-frame ones; the method was immunoSEQ multiplex PCR. The sample gives tens of thousands of clones, around nine tenths of which show up once; around 1% is in the top ten. Findings of the study overall: Some patients without response likewise showed low normalized clonal expansion. The authors did not determine the antigen specificity of the expanded peripheral T cells.

The sample in question was CD4+ or CD8+ T cells sorted from blood, obtained in a trial of the OX40 agonist ivuxolimab. The sequence came from an adult with an advanced solid tumor such as melanoma, head and neck, liver or kidney cancer. The V and J genes are TRBV6-5 and TRBJ2-7; 10 bases are a match to TRBD2. The CDR3: CASSYKAGGPYEQYF. CDR3 bases: TGTGCCAGCAGTTACAAAGCGGGGGGGCCCTACGAGCAGTACTTC.